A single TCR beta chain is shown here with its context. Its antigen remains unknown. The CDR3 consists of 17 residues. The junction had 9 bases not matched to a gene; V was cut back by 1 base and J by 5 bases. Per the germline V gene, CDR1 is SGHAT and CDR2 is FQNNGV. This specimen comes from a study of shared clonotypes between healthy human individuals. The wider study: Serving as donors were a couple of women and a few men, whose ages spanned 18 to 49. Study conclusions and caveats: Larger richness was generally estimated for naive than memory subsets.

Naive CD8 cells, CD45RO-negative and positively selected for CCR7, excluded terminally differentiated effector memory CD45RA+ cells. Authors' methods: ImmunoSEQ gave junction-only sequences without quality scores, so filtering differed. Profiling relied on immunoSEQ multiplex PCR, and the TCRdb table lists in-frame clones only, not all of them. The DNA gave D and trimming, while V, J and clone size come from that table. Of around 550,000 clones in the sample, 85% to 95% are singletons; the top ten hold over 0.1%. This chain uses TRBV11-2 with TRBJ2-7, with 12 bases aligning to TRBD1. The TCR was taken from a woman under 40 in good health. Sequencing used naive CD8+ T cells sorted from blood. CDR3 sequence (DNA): TGTGCCAGCAGCTTAGTATGGGGACAGGGGGCGTCTAACGAGCAGTACTTC. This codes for CASSLVWGQGASNEQYF.